One sample yielded the 23 T cell receptor beta chains listed below, sequenced in a study of T cell responses to AZD1222 COVID-19 vaccine (dated by TCRdb to about 2021). The time point label of this sample denotes: about 28 days (+/-7) after the second vaccine dose. Libraries were made using the immunoSEQ multiplex PCR assay. Sourced from immuneACCESS, this table was stored by TCRdb with only in-frame sequences that have V and J called. A share of the clones is absent; for the studies checked, an unresolved V gene accounts for under half, and the remainder has no known explanation. This sample is represented by some 160,000 clones; about nine tenths of them were singletons. The ten top clones hold roughly 2% of the sample. The sample in question was peripheral blood, obtained 28 days after the second AZD1222 dose. These receptors were collected from an adult who received the AZD1222 COVID-19 vaccine.

The chain uses TRBV7-9 and TRBJ2-1; no definite D call. Looked up from germline, CDR1 is SEHNR and CDR2 is FQNEAQ (reference sequence). There are 16 residues in the CDR3. The germline V and J ends were trimmed by 1 base and 3 bases, with 13 bases remaining between them. This CDR3 is CASSLGRSGVYNEQFF. Here the CDR3 DNA reads TGTGCCAGCAGCTTAGGCAGGTCCGGCGTCTACAATGAGCAGTTCTTC.

The chain couples TRBV5-1 to TRBJ2-7; 7 bases align to TRBD1. The CDR3 is 15 residues long. Germline V gene lookup returns CDR1 SGHRS and CDR2 YFSETQ. V lost 0 bases and J lost 3; bases outside the gene matches: 6. The CDR3, as DNA: TGCGCCAGCAGCTTGGAGGGGGCGCCAAACTACGAGCAGTACTTC. Amino acid sequence: CASSLEGAPNYEQYF. The full variable domain, completed using reference TRBV5-1 and TRBJ2-7, is KAGVTQTPRYLIKTRGQQVTLSCSPISGHRSVSWYQQTPGQGLQFLFEYFSETQRNKGNFPGRFSGRQFSNSRSEMNVSTLELGDSALYLCASSLEGAPNYEQYFGPGTRLTVT.

The gene calls are TRBV5-1 and TRBJ1-1, with a tentative D call TRBD1 (6 bases). CDR1 is SGHRS and CDR2 is YFSETQ in the germline V gene. Between the trimmed V and J ends, which lost 2 bases and 0 bases, there was a span of 11 bases. This CDR3 has 15 amino acids. The CDR3 region has the DNA TGCGCCAGCAGCTTACCGACAGGATTGAACACTGAAGCTTTCTTT. Encoded protein: CASSLPTGLNTEAFF.

CDR3 amino acids: CASSSDDRDGTLHF. CDR3 nucleotide sequence: TGTGCCAGCAGCTCAGACGACAGGGACGGTACCCTCCACTTT. The rearrangement joins TRBV7-9 to TRBJ1-6, with 7 bases lining up with TRBD1. The CDR3 sequence is 14 residues long. The germline V gene encodes CDR1 SEHNR and CDR2 FQNEAQ (reference sequence). Trimming at V came to 4 bases and at J to 14 bases, leaving 11 bases not matched to a gene.

This chain joins TRBV21-1 and TRBJ1-1; the D call of TRBD1 is as the table states it, not checked on the DNA. TRBV21-1 is deemed a pseudogene. CDR3 length: 16 amino acids. The CDR3 spells CASSFRTGGFFGEAFF. CDR3 nucleotide sequence: TGTGCCAGCAGCTTCCGGACAGGGGGATTTTTTGGTGAAGCTTTCTTT.

This sequence joins TRBV12-3 or TRBV12-4 and TRBJ1-1, with TRBD1 as a possible D gene (5 bases). This CDR3 has 12 amino acids. V shed 6 bases and J shed 6 bases, with 11 bases lying between them. The CDR3 here is CASSRGQPEAFF. The DNA of the CDR3 is TGTGCCAGCAGCCGCGGACAACCTGAAGCTTTCTTT.

This rearrangement joins TRBV19 to TRBJ2-1; TRBD2 aligns across 10 bases. Trimming took 6 bases from V and 4 from J; bases not matched to a gene: 3. This CDR3 is 14 amino acids long. Germline CDR1 is LNHDA and CDR2 is SQIVND (reference sequence). The DNA of the CDR3 is TGTGCCAGTAGGGCTAGCGGGAGTTACAATGAGCAGTTCTTC. It yields the protein CASRASGSYNEQFF.

The chain is built from TRBV25-1 and TRBJ1-2; D not certain. This CDR3 spans 13 amino acids. Trimming stripped 0 bases from V and 7 bases from J, with 9 bases between. Per germline, CDR1 MGHDK and CDR2 SYGVNS. The CDR3: CASSEYSPGGYTF. Here the CDR3 DNA reads TGTGCCAGCAGTGAATATAGCCCTGGTGGCTACACCTTC.

This clone was seen once. The chain recombines TRBV19 with TRBJ1-4; TRBD1 agrees at 9 bases. The CDR3 has 13 amino acids. V shed 5 bases, J shed 7 bases, and the junction held 2 bases outside the gene matches. Looked up from germline, CDR1 is LNHDA and CDR2 is SQIVND (reference sequence). The CDR3 here is CASSADRGEKLFF. In nucleotides, the CDR3 is TGTGCCAGTAGTGCGGACAGGGGTGAAAAACTGTTTTTT.

The V gene is TRBV7-2, the J gene TRBJ2-1; 8 nucleotides match TRBD2. In germline, CDR1 is SGHTA, CDR2 FQGNSA. CDR3 length: 17 residues. Unmatched junction bases numbered 11, after V lost 5 bases and J lost 2 bases. The CDR3 spells CASSQQRAGGTYNEQFF. As DNA, the CDR3 is TGTGCCAGCAGCCAGCAGAGGGCGGGGGGAACCTACAATGAGCAGTTCTTC.

The chain joins TRBV2 to TRBJ1-3; D remains ambiguous. The V end lost 8 bases, the J end lost 2 bases, and 13 bases lay between the germline ends. From germline, CDR1 is SNHLY and CDR2 FYNNEI. The CDR3 runs 14 residues. The CDR3 here is CASLDTAAGNTIYF. The CDR3 coding sequence is TGTGCCAGCCTTGACACGGCGGCTGGAAACACCATATATTTT.

The rearrangement uses TRBV7-3 and TRBJ2-1; unclear D gene. V was trimmed by 0 bases and J by 0 bases, leaving 6 bases between them. Germline V gene sequence: CDR1 SGHTA, CDR2 FQGTGA. The CDR3 sequence is 15 residues long. The DNA of the CDR3 is TGTGCCAGCAGCTTAACGGTTAGCTCCTACAATGAGCAGTTCTTC. It encodes CASSLTVSSYNEQFF.

The rearrangement joins TRBV20-1 to TRBJ2-3; D not certain. Between the trimmed V and J ends, which lost 6 bases and 5 bases, there was a span of 9 bases. This CDR3 region has 11 residues. CDR1 is DFQATT, CDR2 SNEGSKA, per germline (reference sequence). CDR3 DNA sequence: TGCAGTGCCCCCGTGGGAGATACGCAGTATTTT. This translates into CSAPVGDTQYF.

The CDR3: CASSIGGPRSSGNTIYF. The CDR3 nucleotides read TGTGCCAGTAGTATTGGGGGACCCCGAAGCTCTGGAAACACCATATATTTT. V and J are TRBV19 and TRBJ1-3; TRBD1 might be the D (5 bases). V was pared by 3 bases and J by 0 bases, with 15 bases between. The CDR3 has 17 amino acids. Germline V gives CDR1 LNHDA, CDR2 SQIVND (reference sequence).

V is TRBV19 and J is TRBJ1-5, with D unresolved. V was cut by 10 bases and J by 0 bases, with 13 bases left in between. The CDR3 spans 14 residues. Germline-derived CDR1 and CDR2 are LNHDA and SQIVND (reference sequence). The CDR3 bases are TGTGCCACTACGACGGCCTATAGCAATCAGCCCCAGCATTTT. Translated, it gives CATTTAYSNQPQHF.

This sequence joins TRBV7-2 and TRBJ1-2; D gene uncertain. Germline loops: CDR1 SGHTA, CDR2 FQGNSA. Trimming removed 5 bases from V and 6 bases from J, with 16 bases in between. There are 14 residues in the CDR3. The CDR3 DNA follows: TGTGCCAGCAGCCCCAAGTACGCTTCCCATGGCTACACCTTC. It codes for CASSPKYASHGYTF.

This clone was detected a few times. The chain uses TRBV2 and TRBJ2-5; D call uncertain. V gave up 4 bases and J gave up 2 bases, with 5 bases separating them. CDR3 size: 12 residues. The germline V gene encodes CDR1 SNHLY and CDR2 FYNNEI. The CDR3 DNA follows: TGTGCCAGCAGTGCGCTGCAAGAGACCCAGTACTTC. It yields the protein CASSALQETQYF.

The rearrangement uses TRBV2 and TRBJ1-3, with TRBD1 as a possible D gene (6 bases). Per germline, CDR1 SNHLY and CDR2 FYNNEI. This CDR3 comprises 14 residues. The germline V and J ends were trimmed by 6 bases and 2 bases, with 11 bases remaining between them. The CDR3 region has the DNA TGTGCCAGCAGGGGACAATTTACTGGAAACACCATATATTTT. Its translation is CASRGQFTGNTIYF.

The genes are TRBV6-1 and TRBJ2-7, with 9 bases matching TRBD2. Germline trimming cut 1 base from V and 2 bases from J; bases unmatched to any gene: 3. There are 15 residues in the CDR3. Germline V gives CDR1 MNHNS, CDR2 SASEGT. This chain's CDR3 is CASSEEAGGTYEQYF. The CDR3 bases are TGTGCCAGCAGTGAAGAGGCGGGAGGGACCTACGAGCAGTACTTC.

CDR3 bases: TGTGCCAGCAGCCAAGGCGAGAGAAACACCATATATTTT. Its translation: CASSQGERNTIYF. V and J are TRBV3-1 (or the pseudogene TRBV3-2) and TRBJ1-3; D unclear. Germline V gene lookup returns CDR1 LGHDT and CDR2 YNNKEL (reference sequence). The germline V and J ends were trimmed by 1 base and 5 bases, with 6 bases remaining between them. This CDR3 has 13 amino acids.

This chain links TRBV5-1 with TRBJ2-7, with a tentative D call TRBD1 (5 bases). The CDR3 is 15 amino acids. Looked up from germline, CDR1 is SGHRS and CDR2 is YFSETQ. V was trimmed by 3 bases and J by 9 bases, leaving 22 bases between them. The CDR3 sequence is CASSWGETARGGQYF. The CDR3 nucleotides are TGCGCCAGCAGCTGGGGTGAGACAGCCCGAGGCGGGCAGTACTTC. The full variable domain, in which reference TRBV5-1 and TRBJ2-7 provide the parts outside the CDR3, is KAGVTQTPRYLIKTRGQQVTLSCSPISGHRSVSWYQQTPGQGLQFLFEYFSETQRNKGNFPGRFSGRQFSNSRSEMNVSTLELGDSALYLCASSWGETARGGQYFGPGTRLTVT.

This chain links TRBV6-1 with TRBJ2-7, with 7 bases identical to TRBD1. The germline CDR1 and CDR2 sequences are MNHNS and SASEGT. Trimming at V came to 1 base and at J to 2 bases, leaving 2 bases not matched to a gene. This CDR3 is 14 amino acids long. The CDR3 spells CASSEGQGAYEQYF. In DNA, the CDR3 is TGTGCCAGCAGTGAAGGGCAGGGGGCCTACGAGCAGTACTTC.

The V call is TRBV2, the J call TRBJ2-7; possibly TRBD1 for D (6 bases). V dropped 6 bases and J dropped 5 bases, with 14 bases sitting between them. Germline V gene data show CDR1 as SNHLY and CDR2 as FYNNEI. The CDR3 is 13 residues long. The CDR3 sequence is CASRGAARDEQYF. In DNA, the CDR3 is TGTGCCAGCAGGGGGGCAGCAAGAGACGAGCAGTACTTC.